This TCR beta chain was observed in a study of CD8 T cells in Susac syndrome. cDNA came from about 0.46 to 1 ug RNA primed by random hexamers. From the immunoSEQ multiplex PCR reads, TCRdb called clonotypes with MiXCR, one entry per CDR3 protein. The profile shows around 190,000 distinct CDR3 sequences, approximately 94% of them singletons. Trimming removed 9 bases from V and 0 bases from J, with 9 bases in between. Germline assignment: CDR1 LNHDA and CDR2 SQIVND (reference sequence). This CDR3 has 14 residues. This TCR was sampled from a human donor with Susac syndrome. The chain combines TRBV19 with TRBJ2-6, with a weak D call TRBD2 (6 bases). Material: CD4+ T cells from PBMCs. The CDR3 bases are TGTGCCAGCGGGAGTTACTCTGGGGCCAACGTCCTGACTTTC. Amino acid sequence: CASGSYSGANVLTF.